These T cell receptor beta chains were read from a single sample in a study of vaccination effects on CD4 cells after COVID-19. These receptors lack a known antigen. Here immunoSEQ multiplex PCR was the method, and the copy in TCRdb shows in-frame clones only, minus some. Here the sample spans approximately 37,000 clones, approximately 73% being singletons. Sequencing was performed on CD4+ T cells from PBMCs cultured with a peptide pool, taken before COVID-19 vaccination. These receptors were taken from a human donor who had a prior SARS-CoV-2 infection. The conserved cysteine and the conserved F or W are not part of the CDR3 here. Each record gives: J gene, D gene, V gene, CDR3 protein. The D gene is left open where the match is weak.

J gene: TRBJ2-2; D gene: NA; V gene: TRBV2; CDR3 protein: ASSPPYTGELF
J gene: TRBJ2-3; D gene: TRBD2; V gene: TRBV2; CDR3 protein: ASSEQASGGPLDTQY
J gene: TRBJ2-1; D gene: TRBD1; V gene: TRBV6-5; CDR3 protein: ASSWGQGAGEQF
J gene: TRBJ1-2; D gene: TRBD1; V gene: TRBV2; CDR3 protein: ASRGDRGNGYT
J gene: TRBJ2-3; D gene: TRBD2; V gene: TRBV27; CDR3 protein: ASSLSLAGAPRTQY
J gene: TRBJ2-1; D gene: TRBD2; V gene: TRBV5-1; CDR3 protein: ASSLMLAGRNEQF
J gene: TRBJ2-7; D gene: TRBD2; V gene: TRBV5-6; CDR3 protein: ASSPGTSNLEQY
J gene: TRBJ2-7; D gene: NA; V gene: TRBV9; CDR3 protein: ASSVFAGDAYEQY
J gene: TRBJ1-1; D gene: NA; V gene: TRBV14; CDR3 protein: ASSPYVGGTEAF
J gene: TRBJ2-2; D gene: NA; V gene: TRBV18; CDR3 protein: ASSPAGHANTGELF
J gene: TRBJ2-5; D gene: NA; V gene: TRBV5-1; CDR3 protein: ASRFQGTNGWETQY
J gene: TRBJ1-1; D gene: NA; V gene: TRBV30; CDR3 protein: AWSVALAAEAF
J gene: TRBJ2-7; D gene: NA; V gene: TRBV11-3; CDR3 protein: ASSFGASYEQY
J gene: TRBJ2-7; D gene: NA; V gene: TRBV7-9; CDR3 protein: ASSLSGVRYEQY
J gene: TRBJ1-2; D gene: TRBD1; V gene: TRBV5-6; CDR3 protein: ASSLSTGDGYT
J gene: TRBJ1-3; D gene: NA; V gene: TRBV18; CDR3 protein: ASSPRASVDTIY
J gene: TRBJ1-5; D gene: TRBD1; V gene: TRBV28; CDR3 protein: ASSRGQGVVQPQH
J gene: TRBJ2-7; D gene: NA; V gene: TRBV6-5; CDR3 protein: ASNPGFDEQY
J gene: TRBJ2-3; D gene: NA; V gene: TRBV19; CDR3 protein: ASSIAPDTQY
J gene: TRBJ2-3; D gene: TRBD1; V gene: TRBV10-3; CDR3 protein: AINDRGITDTQY
J gene: TRBJ2-7; D gene: TRBD1; V gene: TRBV11-2; CDR3 protein: ASSLTGQGGEQY
J gene: TRBJ1-4; D gene: NA; V gene: TRBV19; CDR3 protein: ASSIVIGGWGSGEKLF
J gene: TRBJ2-3; D gene: NA; V gene: TRBV18; CDR3 protein: ASSPGGGTDTQY
J gene: TRBJ1-2; D gene: NA; V gene: TRBV7-2; CDR3 protein: ASSPDRPYGYT
J gene: TRBJ1-1; D gene: NA; V gene: TRBV12-3/TRBV12-4; CDR3 protein: ASTTDRRTEAF
J gene: TRBJ2-7; D gene: TRBD1; V gene: TRBV6-6; CDR3 protein: ASSYYPGTGDEQY
J gene: TRBJ2-7; D gene: TRBD1; V gene: TRBV7-2; CDR3 protein: ASSSGQGVSYEQY
J gene: TRBJ2-1; D gene: NA; V gene: TRBV5-6; CDR3 protein: ASSRLLGQRPYNEQF
J gene: TRBJ2-5; D gene: TRBD2; V gene: TRBV9; CDR3 protein: ASSFGTSGSGETQY
J gene: TRBJ1-4; D gene: NA; V gene: TRBV18; CDR3 protein: ASSSGQLATNEKLF